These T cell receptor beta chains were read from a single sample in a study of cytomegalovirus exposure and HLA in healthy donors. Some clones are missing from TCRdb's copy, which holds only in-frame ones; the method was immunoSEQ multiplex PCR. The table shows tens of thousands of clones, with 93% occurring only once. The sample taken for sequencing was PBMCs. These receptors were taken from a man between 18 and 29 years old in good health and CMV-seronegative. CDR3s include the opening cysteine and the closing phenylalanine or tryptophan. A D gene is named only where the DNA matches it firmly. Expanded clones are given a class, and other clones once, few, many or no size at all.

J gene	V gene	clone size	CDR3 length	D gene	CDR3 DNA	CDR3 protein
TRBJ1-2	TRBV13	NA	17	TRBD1	TGTGCCAGCAGCTTTTGGACAGGGGGCGATCCAGGCTATGGCTACACCTTC	CASSFWTGGDPGYGYTF
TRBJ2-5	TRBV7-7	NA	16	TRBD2	TGTGCTAGCAGCAATATGGGACTAGCGGGGGTGAAGACCCAGTACTTC	CASSNMGLAGVKTQYF
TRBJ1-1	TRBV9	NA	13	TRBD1	TGTGCCAGCAGCGTAGAAGGGGGCCCTGAAGCTTTCTTT	CASSVEGGPEAFF
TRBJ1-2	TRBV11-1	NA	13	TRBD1	TGTGCCAGCAGACCAACAGGGGGCTATGGCTACACCTTC	CASRPTGGYGYTF
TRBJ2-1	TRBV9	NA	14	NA	TGTGCCAGCAGCGTTCAGGCCGGTCATAATGAGCAGTTCTTC	CASSVQAGHNEQFF
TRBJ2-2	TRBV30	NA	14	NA	TGTGCCTGGACTAATACGGGGGTGGCCGGGGAGCTGTTTTTT	CAWTNTGVAGELFF
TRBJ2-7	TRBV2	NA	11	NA	TGTGCCAGCAGCCTATACTACGAGCAGTACTTC	CASSLYYEQYF
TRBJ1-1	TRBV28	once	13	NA	TGTGCCAGCAGTTTGGAGGGGAGGACTGAAGCTTTCTTT	CASSLEGRTEAFF
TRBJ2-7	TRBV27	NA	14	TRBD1	TGTGCCAGCAGTTCTGGGACAGGGGGTTACGAGCAGTACTTC	CASSSGTGGYEQYF
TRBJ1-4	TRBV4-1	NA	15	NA	TGCGCCAGCAGCCAAGAGAGACGGGATCGTGAAAAACTGTTTTTT	CASSQERRDREKLFF
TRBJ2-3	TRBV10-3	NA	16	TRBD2	TGTGCCATCAGAAACGGGCGGGGGTTGGACGGTGATACGCAGTATTTT	CAIRNGRGLDGDTQYF
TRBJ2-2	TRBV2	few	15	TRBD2	TGTGCCAGCAGACGAGTAGCGGGGCCGACCGGGGAGCTGTTTTTT	CASRRVAGPTGELFF
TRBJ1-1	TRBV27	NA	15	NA	TGTGCCAGCAAACGGACCGGGGGAGGGTTCACTGAAGCTTTCTTT	CASKRTGGGFTEAFF